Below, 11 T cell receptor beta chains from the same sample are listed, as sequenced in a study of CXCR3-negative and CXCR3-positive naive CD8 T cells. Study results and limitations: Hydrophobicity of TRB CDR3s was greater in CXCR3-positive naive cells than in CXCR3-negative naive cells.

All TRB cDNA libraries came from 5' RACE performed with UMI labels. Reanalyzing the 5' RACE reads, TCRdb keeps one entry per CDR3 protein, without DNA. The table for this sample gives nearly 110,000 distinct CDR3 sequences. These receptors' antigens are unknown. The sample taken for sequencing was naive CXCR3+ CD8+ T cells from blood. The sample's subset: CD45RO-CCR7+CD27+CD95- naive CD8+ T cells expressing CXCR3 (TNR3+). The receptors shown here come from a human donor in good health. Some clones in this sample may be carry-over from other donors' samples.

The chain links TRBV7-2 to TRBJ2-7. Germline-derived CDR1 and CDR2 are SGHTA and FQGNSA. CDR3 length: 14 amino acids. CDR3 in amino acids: CASSHVGSSYEQYF.

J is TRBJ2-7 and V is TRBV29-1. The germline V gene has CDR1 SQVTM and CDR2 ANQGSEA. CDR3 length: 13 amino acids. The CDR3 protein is CSVARQDSYEQYF.

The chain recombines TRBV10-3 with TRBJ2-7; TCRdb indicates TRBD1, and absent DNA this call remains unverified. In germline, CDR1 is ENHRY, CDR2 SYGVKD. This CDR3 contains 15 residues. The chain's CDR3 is CAISEGPGGLYEQYF.

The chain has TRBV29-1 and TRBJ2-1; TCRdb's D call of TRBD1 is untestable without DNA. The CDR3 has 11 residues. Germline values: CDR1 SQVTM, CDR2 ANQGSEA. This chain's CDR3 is CSVPAGNEQFF.

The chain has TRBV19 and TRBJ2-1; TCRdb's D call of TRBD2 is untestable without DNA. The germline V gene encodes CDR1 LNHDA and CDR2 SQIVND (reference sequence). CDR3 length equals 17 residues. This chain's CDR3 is CASSIPTGTSVYNEQFF.

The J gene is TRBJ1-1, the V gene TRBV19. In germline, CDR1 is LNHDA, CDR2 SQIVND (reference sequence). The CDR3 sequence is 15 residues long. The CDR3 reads CASSIPTEGLREAFF. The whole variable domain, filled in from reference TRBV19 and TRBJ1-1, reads DGGITQSPKYLFRKEGQNVTLSCEQNLNHDAMYWYRQDPGQGLRLIYYSQIVNDFQKGDIAEGYSVSREKKESFPLTVTSAQKNPTAFYLCASSIPTEGLREAFFGQGTRLTVV.

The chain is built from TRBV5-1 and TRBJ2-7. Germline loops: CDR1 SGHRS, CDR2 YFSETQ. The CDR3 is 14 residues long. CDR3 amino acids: CASSLDTGNYEQYF.

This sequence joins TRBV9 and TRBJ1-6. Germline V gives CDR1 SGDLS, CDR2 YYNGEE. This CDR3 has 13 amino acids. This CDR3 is CASSVGDFRDLHF.

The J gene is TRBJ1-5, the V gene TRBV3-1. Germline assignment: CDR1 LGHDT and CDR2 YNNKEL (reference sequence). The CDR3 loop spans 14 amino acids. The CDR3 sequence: CASSQDRYNQPQHF.

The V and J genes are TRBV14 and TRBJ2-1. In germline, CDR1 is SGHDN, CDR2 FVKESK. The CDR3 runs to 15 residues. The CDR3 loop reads CASSPWEGSHNEQFF.

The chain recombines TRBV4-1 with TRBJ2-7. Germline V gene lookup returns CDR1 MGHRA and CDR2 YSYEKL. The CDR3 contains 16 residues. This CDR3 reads CASSQEGYGSSYEQYF.